The 25 T cell receptor beta chains below come from one sample, sequenced in a study of blood T cell repertoires in COVID-19. The assay was immunoSEQ multiplex PCR, and TCRdb's table has in-frame clones only and misses some. The sample consists of 95,000 to 150,000 clones, around 84% of them appearing once. The sequencing sample was made of PBMCs or T cells enriched from blood (not recorded which). These receptors all come from a woman aged 25 to 39 who had recovered from COVID-19.

The rearrangement links TRBV29-1 to TRBJ2-1; TRBD2 aligns across 14 bases. CDR1 and CDR2 (germline): SQVTM, ANQGSEA. Losses at the gene ends were 4 bases for V and 4 bases for J; bases not matched to a gene: 6. CDR3 length equals 16 residues. The CDR3 bases are TGCAGCGTTGGGCGGGGGACTAGCGGGAGATACAATGAGCAGTTCTTC. This codes for CSVGRGTSGRYNEQFF.

This chain joins TRBV28 and TRBJ1-4; possible D gene TRBD1, 6 bases. Between the trimmed V and J ends, which lost 4 bases and 7 bases, there was a span of 22 bases. This CDR3 spans 17 amino acids. Per the germline V gene, CDR1 is MDHEN and CDR2 is SYDVKM. CDR3 DNA sequence: TGTGCCAGCAGTTCCCTAACCTTACAGGGTCCGGGTGAAAAACTGTTTTTT. Amino acid sequence: CASSSLTLQGPGEKLFF.

The CDR3 loop reads CSASPRGGQGIGGYTF. CDR3 sequence (DNA): TGCAGTGCTAGTCCACGAGGAGGACAGGGGATCGGTGGCTACACCTTC. This chain connects TRBV20-1 to TRBJ1-2; 9 nucleotides match TRBD1. Germline V CDR1 and CDR2: DFQATT, SNEGSKA (reference sequence). V lost 3 bases, J lost 7 bases, and 15 bases stayed unmatched. This CDR3 has 16 residues.

J is TRBJ1-2 and V is TRBV6-2 or TRBV6-3; TRBD1 agrees at 11 bases. The CDR3 consists of 15 residues. V lost 2 bases to trimming and J lost 8 bases; unmatched junction nucleotides: 7. Germline values: CDR1 MNHEY, CDR2 SVGEGT. CDR3 loop: CASSYAGTGGLGYTF. CDR3 nucleotides: TGTGCCAGCAGTTACGCTGGGACAGGGGGACTCGGCTACACCTTC.

This rearrangement joins TRBV19 to TRBJ1-1; TRBD1 aligns across 11 bases. With 5 bases clipped from V and 0 bases from J, the junction kept 5 bases outside the gene matches. The CDR3 length is 16 residues. Looked up from germline, CDR1 is LNHDA and CDR2 is SQIVND (reference sequence). In nucleotides, the CDR3 is TGTGCCAGTAGTCTTCGGACAGGGGGCTTGAACACTGAAGCTTTCTTT. It translates to CASSLRTGGLNTEAFF.

The chain carries TRBV7-2 and TRBJ2-3; 7 positions match TRBD2. Germline V gives CDR1 SGHTA, CDR2 FQGNSA. V was pared by 6 bases and J by 0 bases, with 15 bases of the junction left unmatched. This CDR3 is 18 amino acids long. The CDR3 spells CASRARRAGAFSTDTQYF. The DNA for the CDR3 is TGTGCCAGCAGAGCCCGCCGCGCGGGAGCTTTTAGCACAGATACGCAGTATTTT.

The chain recombines TRBV6-5 with TRBJ2-2; possible D gene TRBD1, 5 bases. Germline V gene sequence: CDR1 MNHEY, CDR2 SVGAGI. The CDR3 is 15 residues long. V lost 0 bases, J lost 3 bases, and 8 bases lay in between. The CDR3 reads CASSYSLGDTGELFF. CDR3 nucleotides: TGTGCCAGCAGTTACTCGCTAGGGGACACCGGGGAGCTGTTTTTT.

This clone was detected once. V and J are TRBV9 and TRBJ2-1, with 8 bases fitting TRBD1. CDR1 is SGDLS, CDR2 YYNGEE, per germline. CDR3 length: 16 residues. The trim removed 4 bases at V and 3 bases at J, leaving 9 bases unmatched. In DNA, the CDR3 is TGTGCCAGCAGCCCCAGGGGGCGGGATATCTACAATGAGCAGTTCTTC. Translating it yields CASSPRGRDIYNEQFF.

The genes are TRBV10-3 and TRBJ2-2; 7 nucleotides agree with TRBD2. Germline V CDR1 and CDR2: ENHRY, SYGVKD. Unmatched junction bases numbered 7, after V lost 0 bases and J lost 0 bases. This CDR3 has 18 amino acids. CDR3 in amino acids: CAISESPGLTTNTGELFF. Written as DNA, the CDR3 is TGTGCCATCAGTGAGTCCCCGGGACTAACAACGAACACCGGGGAGCTGTTTTTT.

The rearrangement joins TRBV6-2 or TRBV6-3 to TRBJ2-1; no firm D call. The germline V gene has CDR1 MNHEY and CDR2 SVGEGT. This CDR3 is 14 amino acids long. The V and J ends lost 2 bases and 6 bases respectively, with 11 bases between them. The CDR3: CASSYALRGNEQFF. The CDR3 DNA reads as TGTGCCAGCAGTTACGCCCTTCGAGGCAATGAGCAGTTCTTC.

The chain links TRBV30 to TRBJ1-1; 9 nucleotides align to TRBD1. The germline V gene encodes CDR1 GTSNPN and CDR2 SVGIG (reference sequence). J lost 4 bases, V lost 4 bases, and 4 bases had no gene match. The CDR3 is 13 amino acids. The chain's CDR3 is CAWMDRGATEAFF. CDR3 nucleotide sequence: TGTGCCTGGATGGACAGGGGTGCCACTGAAGCTTTCTTT.

This clone was seen a single time. The chain links TRBV27 to TRBJ2-7; 10 bases are a match to TRBD2. J was trimmed by 2 bases and V by 7 bases; bases with no gene match: 5. Per the germline V gene, CDR1 is MNHEY and CDR2 is SMNVEV (reference sequence). This CDR3 spans 14 amino acids. The CDR3 reads CASIGLAGAYEQYF. The CDR3 DNA follows: TGTGCCAGCATAGGGCTAGCGGGAGCCTACGAGCAGTACTTC.

V gene TRBV5-5 combines with J gene TRBJ2-1; TRBD2 aligns across 8 bases. Germline V gives CDR1 SGHKS, CDR2 YYEKEE (reference sequence). CDR3 length equals 16 residues. Losses at the gene ends were 4 bases for V and 0 bases for J; bases not matched to a gene: 6. Here the CDR3 reads CASSVGLDLSYNEQFF. The CDR3 DNA follows: TGTGCCAGCAGCGTGGGACTAGACCTCTCCTACAATGAGCAGTTCTTC.

This clone was recorded once. The chain recombines TRBV18 with TRBJ2-5; TRBD1 is a possible D gene (6 bases). Trimming removed 3 bases at V and 5 bases at J, with 16 bases between. The CDR3 contains 15 residues. The germline V gene encodes CDR1 KGHSH and CDR2 LQKENI. The CDR3 region has the DNA TGTGCCAGCTCACCCTTGACAGGCCGAGGCGAGACCCAGTACTTC. As protein: CASSPLTGRGETQYF.

J is TRBJ2-7 and V is TRBV2, with TRBD2 matching 7 bases. This CDR3 has 15 amino acids. The germline gives CDR1 SNHLY, CDR2 FYNNEI. Trimming took 6 bases from V and 4 from J; bases not matched to a gene: 12. CDR3 in amino acids: CASSGGRGRAYEQYF. CDR3 nucleotide sequence: TGTGCCAGCAGCGGGGGGAGGGGCCGGGCTTACGAGCAGTACTTC.

The chain is built from TRBV19 and TRBJ2-1; 12 positions agree with TRBD2. Trimming took 3 bases from V and 8 from J; bases not matched to a gene: 17. Germline CDR1 is LNHDA and CDR2 is SQIVND (reference sequence). The CDR3 is 19 residues long. The CDR3: CASSIPQLAGGHFPHEQFF. For the CDR3, the DNA is TGTGCCAGTAGTATCCCCCAACTAGCGGGAGGCCACTTTCCCCATGAGCAGTTCTTC. The complete variable domain, with remaining parts taken from reference TRBV19 and TRBJ2-1, reads DGGITQSPKYLFRKEGQNVTLSCEQNLNHDAMYWYRQDPGQGLRLIYYSQIVNDFQKGDIAEGYSVSREKKESFPLTVTSAQKNPTAFYLCASSIPQLAGGHFPHEQFFGPGTRLTVL.

The chain joins TRBV14 to TRBJ2-7, with 10 bases that match TRBD1. Trimming at V came to 4 bases and at J to 1 base, leaving 7 bases not matched to a gene. CDR1 is SGHDN, CDR2 FVKESK, per germline. The length of the CDR3 is 16 residues. CDR3 DNA: TGTGCCAGCAGCCGAACCAGGACAGGGGGGTCCTACGAGCAGTACTTC. Translation: CASSRTRTGGSYEQYF.

The chain links TRBV6-2 or TRBV6-3 to TRBJ1-2, with unresolved D. Per germline, CDR1 MNHEY and CDR2 SVGEGT. The CDR3 extends over 14 amino acids. Trimming removed 5 bases at V and 7 bases at J, with 17 bases between. For the CDR3, the DNA is TGTGCCAGCAGTCGCGCGACTCGCTTGGGTGGCTACACCTTC. It is translated as CASSRATRLGGYTF.

This clone was recorded once. V gene TRBV4-3 combines with J gene TRBJ2-7; maybe TRBD1 (5 bases). Germline CDR1 and CDR2: LGHNA and YSLEER. Trimming cost V 1 base and J 2 bases, with 12 bases left between them. CDR3 size: 15 residues. Here the CDR3 reads CASSQAYGAPYEQYF. CDR3 DNA sequence: TGCGCCAGCAGCCAAGCGTATGGGGCCCCCTACGAGCAGTACTTC.

In this sample, this clone turned up once. This chain connects TRBV5-6 to TRBJ2-7; TRBD2 agrees at 8 bases. V lost 3 bases to trimming and J lost 4 bases; unmatched junction nucleotides: 6. Germline CDR1 and CDR2: SGHDT and YYEEEE. This CDR3 has 14 amino acids. The CDR3 region has the DNA TGTGCCAGCAGCTCCATAGCGGGGTCTTACGAGCAGTACTTC. Protein product: CASSSIAGSYEQYF.

The CDR3 region is CASSYSRQGTEKLFF. CDR3 nucleotide sequence: TGTGCCAGCAGTTACTCGCGGCAGGGGACTGAAAAACTGTTTTTT. The gene calls are TRBV6-5 and TRBJ1-4; TRBD1 is a possible D gene (6 bases). Germline V gives CDR1 MNHEY, CDR2 SVGAGI. Between the trimmed V and J ends, which lost 0 bases and 7 bases, there was a span of 12 bases. The CDR3 extends over 15 amino acids.

The chain recombines TRBV16 with TRBJ1-3; D uncertain. Deletions cut 0 bases from V and 7 bases from J, with 19 bases between. Germline V lookup: CDR1 KGHSY, CDR2 FQNENV. CDR3 size: 17 residues. The CDR3: CASSQSLEEGELNTIYF. The DNA for the CDR3 is TGTGCCAGCAGCCAATCCCTGGAGGAGGGCGAATTGAACACCATATATTTT.

The CDR3 protein is CASSITGFYGYTF. The CDR3 DNA follows: TGTGCCAGCTCCATCACAGGATTCTATGGCTACACCTTC. The chain employs TRBV5-8 and TRBJ1-2; the D gene is possibly TRBD1 (5 bases). The germline gives CDR1 SGHTS, CDR2 YDEGEE. The germline V and J ends were trimmed by 7 bases and 4 bases, with 14 bases remaining between them. The CDR3 has 13 residues.

DNA of the CDR3: TGTGCCAGCAGTTTATCAGAGGGGGCCTATGGCTACACCTTC. Protein: CASSLSEGAYGYTF. The chain has TRBV27 and TRBJ1-2; 7 bases line up with TRBD1. V gave up 0 bases and J gave up 4 bases; unmatched junction bases: 2. Germline-derived CDR1 and CDR2 are MNHEY and SMNVEV (reference sequence). The CDR3 totals 14 residues.

The chain uses TRBV28 and TRBJ1-6; perhaps TRBD1 as D (6 bases). V was trimmed by 4 bases and J by 7 bases, leaving 11 bases between them. The CDR3 has 14 residues. Germline loops: CDR1 MDHEN, CDR2 SYDVKM. The CDR3 sequence is CASSSGAPNSPLHF. As DNA, the CDR3 is TGTGCCAGCAGTTCAGGGGCGCCAAATTCACCCCTCCACTTT.